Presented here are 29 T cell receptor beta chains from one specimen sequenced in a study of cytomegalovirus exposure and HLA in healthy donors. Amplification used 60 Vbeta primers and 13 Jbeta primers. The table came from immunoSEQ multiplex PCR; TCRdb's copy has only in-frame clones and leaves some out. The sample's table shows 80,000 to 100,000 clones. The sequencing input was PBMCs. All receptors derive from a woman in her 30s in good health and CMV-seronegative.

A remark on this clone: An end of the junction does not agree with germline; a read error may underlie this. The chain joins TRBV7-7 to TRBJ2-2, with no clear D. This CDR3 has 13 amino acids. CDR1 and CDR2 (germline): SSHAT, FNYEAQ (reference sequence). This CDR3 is CASSSGNTGELFF. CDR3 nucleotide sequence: TGTGCTAGCAGCTCAGGGAACACCGGGGAGCTGTTTTTT.

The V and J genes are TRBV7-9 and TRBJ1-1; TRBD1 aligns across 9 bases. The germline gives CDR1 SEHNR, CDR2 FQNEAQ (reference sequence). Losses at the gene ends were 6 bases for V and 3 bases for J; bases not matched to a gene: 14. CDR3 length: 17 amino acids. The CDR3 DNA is TGTGCCAGCAGGGGTGACAGGGGGATAAGATGGGACACTGAAGCTTTCTTT. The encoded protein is CASRGDRGIRWDTEAFF.

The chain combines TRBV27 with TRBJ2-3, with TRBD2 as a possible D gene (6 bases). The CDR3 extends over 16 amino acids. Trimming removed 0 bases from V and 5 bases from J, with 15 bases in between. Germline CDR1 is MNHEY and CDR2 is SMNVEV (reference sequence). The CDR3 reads CASSLSGGVYGDTQYF. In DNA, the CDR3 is TGTGCCAGCAGTTTATCTGGCGGGGTGTACGGAGATACGCAGTATTTT.

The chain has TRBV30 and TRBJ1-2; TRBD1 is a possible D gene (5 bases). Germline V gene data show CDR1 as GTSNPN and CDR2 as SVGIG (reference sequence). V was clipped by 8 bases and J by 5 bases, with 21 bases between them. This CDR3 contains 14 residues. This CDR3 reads CARLTETGAYGYTF. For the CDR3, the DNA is TGTGCCCGCCTGACGGAAACTGGGGCTTATGGCTACACCTTC.

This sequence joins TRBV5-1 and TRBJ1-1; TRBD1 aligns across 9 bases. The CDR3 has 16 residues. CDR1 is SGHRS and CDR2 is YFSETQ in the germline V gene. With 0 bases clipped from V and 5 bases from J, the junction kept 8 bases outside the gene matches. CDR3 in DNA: TGCGCCAGCAGCTTGGGTGGACAGGGGTTGGAGACTGAAGCTTTCTTT. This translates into CASSLGGQGLETEAFF.

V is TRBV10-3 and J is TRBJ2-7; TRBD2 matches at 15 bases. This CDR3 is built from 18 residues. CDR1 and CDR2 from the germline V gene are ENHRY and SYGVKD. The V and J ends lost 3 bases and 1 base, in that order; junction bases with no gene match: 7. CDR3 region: CAISDPGLAGGTSYEQYF. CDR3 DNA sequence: TGTGCCATCAGTGACCCTGGACTAGCGGGAGGGACTTCCTACGAGCAGTACTTC.

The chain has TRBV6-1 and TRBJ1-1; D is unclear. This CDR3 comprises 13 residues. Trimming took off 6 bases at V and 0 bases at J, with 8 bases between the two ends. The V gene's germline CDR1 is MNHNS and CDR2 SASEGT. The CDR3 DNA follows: TGTGCCAGCAGGAGCCTAATGAACACTGAAGCTTTCTTT. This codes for CASRSLMNTEAFF.

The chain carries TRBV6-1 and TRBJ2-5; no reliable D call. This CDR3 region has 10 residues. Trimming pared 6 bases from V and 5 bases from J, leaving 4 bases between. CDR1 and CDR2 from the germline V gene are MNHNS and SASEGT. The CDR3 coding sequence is TGTGCCAGCAGGAGGGAGACCCAGTACTTC. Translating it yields CASRRETQYF.

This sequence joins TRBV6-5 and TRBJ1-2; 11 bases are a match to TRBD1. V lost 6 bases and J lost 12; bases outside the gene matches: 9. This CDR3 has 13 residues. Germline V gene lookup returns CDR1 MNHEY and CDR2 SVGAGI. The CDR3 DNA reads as TGTGCCAGCAGCAACGGACAGGGGGCTTGGGACACCTTC. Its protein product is CASSNGQGAWDTF.

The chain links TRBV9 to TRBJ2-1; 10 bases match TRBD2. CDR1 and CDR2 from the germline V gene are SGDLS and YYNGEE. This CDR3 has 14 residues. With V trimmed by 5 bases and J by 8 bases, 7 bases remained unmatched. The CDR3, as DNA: TGTGCCAGCAGTGCTAGCGGGGGAGAAGATGAGCAGTTCTTC. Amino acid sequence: CASSASGGEDEQFF.

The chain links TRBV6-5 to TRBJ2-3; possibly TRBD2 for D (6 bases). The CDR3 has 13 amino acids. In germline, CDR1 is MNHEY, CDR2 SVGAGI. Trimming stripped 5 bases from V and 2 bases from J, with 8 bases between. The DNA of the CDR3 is TGTGCCAGCAGTGGGGGGTTCACAGATACGCAGTATTTT. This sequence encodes CASSGGFTDTQYF.

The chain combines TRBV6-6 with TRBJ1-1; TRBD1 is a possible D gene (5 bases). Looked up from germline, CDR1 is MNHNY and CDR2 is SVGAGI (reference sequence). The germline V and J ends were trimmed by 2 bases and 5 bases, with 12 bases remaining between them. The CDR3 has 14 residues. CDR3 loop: CASSYDSGLTEAFF. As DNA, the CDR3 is TGTGCCAGCAGTTACGACTCAGGGTTAACTGAAGCTTTCTTT.

This CDR3 reads CASSSVAASEQYF. CDR3 in DNA: TGTGCCAGCAGTTCCGTAGCCGCCTCCGAGCAGTACTTC. This chain connects TRBV6-5 to TRBJ2-5; D remains ambiguous. Near its end, the DNA agrees better with TRBJ2-7, so the J call may be wrong. Germline V gene data show CDR1 as MNHEY and CDR2 as SVGAGI. The CDR3 has 13 amino acids.

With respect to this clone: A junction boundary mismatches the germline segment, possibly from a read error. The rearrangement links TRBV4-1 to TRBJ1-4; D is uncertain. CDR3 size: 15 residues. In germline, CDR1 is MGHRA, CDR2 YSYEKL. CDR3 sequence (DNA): TGTGCCAGCAGCCAAGGAGACCCGGGTGGTGGTTGGCTGTTTTTT. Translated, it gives CASSQGDPGGGWLFF.

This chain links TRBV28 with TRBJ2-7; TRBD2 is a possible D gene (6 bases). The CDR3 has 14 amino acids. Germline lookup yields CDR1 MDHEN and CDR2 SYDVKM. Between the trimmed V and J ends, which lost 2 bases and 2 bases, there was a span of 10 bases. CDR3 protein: CASSLGGGTYEQYF. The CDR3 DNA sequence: TGTGCCAGCAGTTTAGGGGGAGGAACCTACGAGCAGTACTTC. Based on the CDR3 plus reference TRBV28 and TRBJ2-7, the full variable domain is DVKVTQSSRYLVKRTGEKVFLECVQDMDHENMFWYRQDPGLGLRLIYFSYDVKMKEKGDIPEGYSVSREKKERFSLILESASTNQTSMYLCASSLGGGTYEQYFGPGTRLTVT.

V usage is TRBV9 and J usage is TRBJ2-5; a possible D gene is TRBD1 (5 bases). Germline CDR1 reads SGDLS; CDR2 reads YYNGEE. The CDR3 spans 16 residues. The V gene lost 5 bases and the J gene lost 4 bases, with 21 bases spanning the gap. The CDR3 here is CASSPELSRVGETQYF. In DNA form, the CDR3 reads TGTGCCAGCAGTCCCGAGTTAAGCAGGGTTGGAGAGACCCAGTACTTC.

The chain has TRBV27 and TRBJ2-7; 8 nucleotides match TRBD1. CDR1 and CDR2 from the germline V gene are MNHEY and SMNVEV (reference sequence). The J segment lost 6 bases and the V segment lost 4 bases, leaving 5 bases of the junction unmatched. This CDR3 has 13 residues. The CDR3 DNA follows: TGTGCCAGCAGTTCCGACAGGGGAGGCGAGCAGTACTTC. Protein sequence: CASSSDRGGEQYF.

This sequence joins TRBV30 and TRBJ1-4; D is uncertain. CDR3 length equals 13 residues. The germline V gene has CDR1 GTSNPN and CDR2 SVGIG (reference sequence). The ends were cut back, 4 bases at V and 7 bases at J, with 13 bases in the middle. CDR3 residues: CAWNNEYPEKLFF. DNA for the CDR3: TGTGCCTGGAATAACGAGTATCCTGAAAAACTGTTTTTT.

As DNA, the CDR3 is TGTGCCAGCAGCTTAGCGTGGCTAGCGGGAGGTTACTCCTACGAGCAGTACTTC. This translates into CASSLAWLAGGYSYEQYF. The chain couples TRBV5-5 to TRBJ2-7; 11 bases map to TRBD2. V lost 2 bases and J lost 0; bases outside the gene matches: 10. CDR1 SGHKS and CDR2 YYEKEE come from the germline V gene (reference sequence). The CDR3 is 18 residues long.

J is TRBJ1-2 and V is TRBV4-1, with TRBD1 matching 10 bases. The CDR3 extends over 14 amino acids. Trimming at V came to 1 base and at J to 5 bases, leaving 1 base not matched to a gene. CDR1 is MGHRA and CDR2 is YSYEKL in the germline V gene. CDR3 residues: CASSQGTGGYGYTF. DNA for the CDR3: TGCGCCAGCAGCCAAGGGACAGGGGGATATGGCTACACCTTC.

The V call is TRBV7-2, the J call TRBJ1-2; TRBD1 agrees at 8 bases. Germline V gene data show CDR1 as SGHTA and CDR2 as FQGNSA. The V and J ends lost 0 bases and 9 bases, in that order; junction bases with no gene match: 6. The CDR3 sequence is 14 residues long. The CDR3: CASSLAGQGRSYTF. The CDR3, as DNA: TGTGCCAGCAGCTTAGCCGGACAGGGAAGGAGCTACACCTTC.

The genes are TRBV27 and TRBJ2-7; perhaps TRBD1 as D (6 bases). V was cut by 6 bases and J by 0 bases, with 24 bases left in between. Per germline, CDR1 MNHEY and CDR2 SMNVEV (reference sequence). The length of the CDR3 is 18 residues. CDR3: CASRTHWTDWESSYEQYF. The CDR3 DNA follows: TGTGCCAGCAGAACTCACTGGACAGACTGGGAGAGCTCCTACGAGCAGTACTTC.

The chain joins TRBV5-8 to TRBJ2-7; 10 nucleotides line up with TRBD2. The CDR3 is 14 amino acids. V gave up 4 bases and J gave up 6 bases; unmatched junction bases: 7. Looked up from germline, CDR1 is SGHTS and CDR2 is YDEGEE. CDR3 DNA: TGTGCCAGCAGCCCGGGACTAGCGTCGAGCGAGCAGTACTTC. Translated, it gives CASSPGLASSEQYF.

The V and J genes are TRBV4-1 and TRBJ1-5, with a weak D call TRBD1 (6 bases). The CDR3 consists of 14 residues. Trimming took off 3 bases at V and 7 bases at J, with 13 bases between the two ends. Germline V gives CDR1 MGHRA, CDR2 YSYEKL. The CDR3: CASSQNRVEQPQHF. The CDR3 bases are TGCGCCAGCAGCCAGAACAGGGTGGAGCAGCCCCAGCATTTT.

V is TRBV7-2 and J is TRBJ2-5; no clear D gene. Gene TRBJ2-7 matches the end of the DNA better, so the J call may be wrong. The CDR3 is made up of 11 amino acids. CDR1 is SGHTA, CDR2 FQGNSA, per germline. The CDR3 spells CASSSAYEQYF. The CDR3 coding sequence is TGTGCCAGCAGCTCAGCCTACGAGCAGTACTTC.

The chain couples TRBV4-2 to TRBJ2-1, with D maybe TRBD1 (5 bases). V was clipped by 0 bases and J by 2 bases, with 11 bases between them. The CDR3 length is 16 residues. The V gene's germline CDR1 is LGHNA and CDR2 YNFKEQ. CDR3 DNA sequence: TGTGCCAGCAGCCAAGAGGGGCAGGAAGCCTACAATGAGCAGTTCTTC. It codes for CASSQEGQEAYNEQFF.

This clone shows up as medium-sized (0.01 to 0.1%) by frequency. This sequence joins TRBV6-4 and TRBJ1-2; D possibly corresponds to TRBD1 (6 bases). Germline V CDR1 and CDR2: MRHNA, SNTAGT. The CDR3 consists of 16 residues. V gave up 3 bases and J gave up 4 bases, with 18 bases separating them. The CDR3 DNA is TGTGCCAGCAGTGAGGGGACACCTGATAATTCCTATGGCTACACCTTC. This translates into CASSEGTPDNSYGYTF.

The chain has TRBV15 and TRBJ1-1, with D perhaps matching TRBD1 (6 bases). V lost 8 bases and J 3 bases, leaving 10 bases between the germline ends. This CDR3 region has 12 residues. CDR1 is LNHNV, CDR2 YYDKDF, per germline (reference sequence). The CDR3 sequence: CATGTGYTEAFF. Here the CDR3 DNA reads TGTGCCACCGGTACAGGGTACACTGAAGCTTTCTTT.

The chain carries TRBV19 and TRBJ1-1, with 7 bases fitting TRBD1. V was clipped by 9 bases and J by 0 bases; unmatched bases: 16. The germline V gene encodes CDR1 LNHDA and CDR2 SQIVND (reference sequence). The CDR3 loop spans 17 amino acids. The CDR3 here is CASTPPGTVFMNTEAFF. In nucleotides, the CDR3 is TGTGCCAGCACCCCCCCCGGGACAGTGTTCATGAACACTGAAGCTTTCTTT.